This T cell receptor beta chain was captured in a study of shared T cell receptors in the human thymus. V gave up 6 bases and J gave up 7 bases; unmatched junction bases: 12. The CDR3 has 16 residues. Germline V lookup: CDR1 MDHEN, CDR2 SYDVKM. Sequenced by immunoSEQ multiplex PCR; TCRdb stores in-frame clones only, minus some. This table holds about 540,000 clones, approximately 80% found once. Another study also made use of these data, one on human thymus T cells.

The chain employs TRBV28 and TRBJ1-5, with TRBD1 identical over 10 bases. Sequencing was done on a sample of thymocytes. The source is a boy under two years old with a congenital heart defect. The CDR3 sequence: CASRGTGVDSLQPQHF. The CDR3 DNA sequence: TGTGCCAGCAGGGGGACAGGGGTTGATAGTTTGCAGCCCCAGCATTTT.